A selection of T cell receptor beta chains follows, all from one sample in a study of metastatic and nonmetastatic thyroid tumors. TCRdb re-clonotyped the PCR reads through MiXCR. Seen here are some 20,000 clones, approximately 20% observed once, and the top ten hold over 15%. The sample consisted of tumor tissue. Receptors originate from a female donor with papillary thyroid cancer or a benign thyroid nodule (not recorded which). Some clones in this sample may be carry-over from other donors' samples. Each CDR3 is given with its conserved first and last residue. D genes are given only for firm matches. Clone size is given for some rows only: seen once, a few or many times, or a class if the clone is expanded.

V gene,D gene,J gene,clone size,CDR3 DNA,CDR3 protein
TRBV5-6,TRBD2,TRBJ2-1,NA,TGCGCCAGCAGCCTGAGCGGGAGTTCCAATGAGCAGTTCTTC,CASSLSGSSNEQFF
TRBV2,NA,TRBJ1-1,many,TGTGCCAGCAGTGAAGGGAACACTGAAGCTTTCTTT,CASSEGNTEAFF
TRBV6-2/TRBV6-3,TRBD2,TRBJ2-5,NA,TGTGCCAGCAGCCCGCAGCGGGGGGGCCGAGAGACCCAGTACTTC,CASSPQRGGRETQYF
TRBV18,NA,TRBJ2-7,many,TGTGCCAGCTCTCCAGTCACGCGGGGAACTGTTCCCGAGCAGTACTTC,CASSPVTRGTVPEQYF
TRBV20-1,TRBD2,TRBJ2-7,many,TGCAGTGCTAGGGGACTAGCGGGAGCCTACGAGCAGTACTTC,CSARGLAGAYEQYF
TRBV11-2,NA,TRBJ2-1,many,TGTGCCAGCAGCTTAGCTGATATGGCCGGGGAGCAGTTCTTC,CASSLADMAGEQFF
TRBV6-1,NA,TRBJ1-6,few,TGTGCCAGCAGTCTTAATTATAATTCACCCCTCCACTTT,CASSLNYNSPLHF
TRBV20-1,TRBD2,TRBJ2-1,NA,TGCAGTGCTGCAGTCCTAGCGGCCTACAATGAGCAGTTCTTC,CSAAVLAAYNEQFF
TRBV4-2,NA,TRBJ1-1,once,TGTGCCAGCAGCCAAGATCGGTTTGGGCAGGAGGCTTTCTTT,CASSQDRFGQEAFF
TRBV2,NA,TRBJ2-7,NA,TGTGCCAGCAGTCACGTTGACGAGCAGTACTTC,CASSHVDEQYF
TRBV7-3,TRBD1,TRBJ2-3,many,TGTGCCAGCAGCTTACAGGGGGCGCACACAGATACGCAGTATTTT,CASSLQGAHTDTQYF
TRBV29-1,NA,TRBJ1-2,many,TGCAGCGTTGAAGGGAGGGTGAAAACGGACTATGGCTACACCTTC,CSVEGRVKTDYGYTF
TRBV12-3/TRBV12-4,NA,TRBJ1-5,many,TGTGCCAGCAGCCCAACGGGGTCCAATCAGCCCCAGCATTTT,CASSPTGSNQPQHF
TRBV30,NA,TRBJ1-1,many,TGTGCCTTAAGGCCCAGGGCGATGGGCACTGAAGCTTTCTTT,CALRPRAMGTEAFF